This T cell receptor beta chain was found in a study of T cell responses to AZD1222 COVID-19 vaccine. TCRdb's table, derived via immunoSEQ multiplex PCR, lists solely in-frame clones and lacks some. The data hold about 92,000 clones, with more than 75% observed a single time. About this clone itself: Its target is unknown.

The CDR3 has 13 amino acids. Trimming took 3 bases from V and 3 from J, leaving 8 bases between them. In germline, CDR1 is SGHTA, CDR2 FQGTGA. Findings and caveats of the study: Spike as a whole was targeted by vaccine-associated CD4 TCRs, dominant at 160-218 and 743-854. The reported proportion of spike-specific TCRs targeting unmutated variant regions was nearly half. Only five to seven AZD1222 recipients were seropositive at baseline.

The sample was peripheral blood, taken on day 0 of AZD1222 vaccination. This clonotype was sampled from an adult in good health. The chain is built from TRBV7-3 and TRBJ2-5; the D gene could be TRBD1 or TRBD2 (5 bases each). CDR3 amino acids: CASSLGPKETQYF. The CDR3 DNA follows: TGTGCCAGCAGCTTGGGACCAAAAGAGACCCAGTACTTC.